This T cell receptor (beta chain) was retrieved from a study of graft-versus-host responses after intestinal transplantation. Study-wide context: Uniformly, recipients were administered anti-thymocyte globulin induction with subsequent tacrolimus and steroids for about 3 years.

The assay was immunoSEQ multiplex PCR, and TCRdb's table has in-frame clones only and misses some. Altogether some 81,000 clones are present, about 89% being singletons, with the ten largest covering approximately 0.34%. Germline V gives CDR1 ENHRY, CDR2 SYGVKD. This CDR3 region has 15 residues. V was pared by 6 bases and J by 9 bases, with 21 bases between. This clone showed up just once. Antigen specificity is unknown. Overall study results and limits: GvH clones detected in recipient marrow included some appearing first in ileum or blood.

This TCR was recovered from a human donor who received an intestinal transplant. The genes are TRBV10-3 and TRBJ2-1; D unclear. The sequencing here drew on unstimulated CD4+ T cells sorted from spleen or lymph node cells, taken before intestinal transplant. For the CDR3, the DNA is TGTGCCATCAGAGCGTCGCCCGCATCCGCCCTTGAGCAGTTCTTC. Amino acids: CAIRASPASALEQFF.